This entry is about one TCR beta chain. Its cognate antigen has yet to be identified. It has no much larger one-base neighbor in the sample; base qualities were not kept. Healthy HIV-negative adults with no recently reported acute infections or vaccinations were included as donors. Every donor was a Caucasian adult living in Nashville, Tennessee, USA. CD4+ T cells were enriched by magnetic negative selection; naive cells were then positively selected on CD45RA, and the negative fraction formed the memory subset. After blood collection by leukapheresis, PBMCs were isolated using Ficoll-Histopaque density gradient centrifugation and then cryopreserved in the vapor phase of liquid nitrogen. Analytical flow cytometry was used to check the purity and quantity of each magnetically sorted T cell population. Each sorted fraction had its genomic DNA isolated and then quantified by UV absorbance on a Nanodrop 2000c.

The CDR3, from cysteine to phenylalanine, totals 12 residues. Only the CDR3 region is kept as DNA, spanning 36 bases read in frame from base 1. Using the deep immunoSEQ assay, TCR CDR3 regions were amplified from genomic DNA by multiplex PCR. Extracted genomic DNA from each cell subset was distributed evenly across all wells of several immunoSEQ 96-well plates, and each plate was treated as a replicate. For sorted subsets, each replicate PCR was loaded with approximately 190 ng genomic DNA, equivalent to 30,000 or so T cell genomes. The purified libraries were quantified using a Qubit 3.0 fluorometer, sized with a Bioanalyzer 2100, and then quantified again using the KAPA Library Quantification kit. Each immunoSEQ 96-well plate was sequenced on its own single-read 150-cycle Illumina NextSeq 550 flow cell. The paper's processing steps were these. Because the immunoSEQ output held only junctional sequences and lacked quality scores, the filtering could not match the filtering applied to full-length reads. To assign V/J genes and CDR3, sequences were annotated using PyIR, a Python wrapper for IgBLAST v1.9, with IMGT germline references. Reads were removed for weak V/J assignments (E-value above 1e-6), missing CDR3, stop codons, out-of-frame junctions, or ambiguous translated residues. V3J clonotypes were defined by identical inferred V gene, J gene, and CDR3 amino acid sequence. Percentage overlap between repertoires was computed as shared unique clonotypes divided by the size of the smaller repertoire. Three approaches were used to assess repertoire richness: RTK rarefaction, the Chao1 estimator, and Recon v2.1 estimates of unobserved clonotypes. For all TCRbeta clonotypes obtained by the gDNA method from a handful of donors, generation probabilities were computed with OLGA. The clones in this table, taken by TCRdb from immuneACCESS, are in-frame only. Not every clone is retained; where verified, under half of the shortfall comes from an unresolved V gene, and the cause of the rest is unknown. V, J and clone size reflect that table, while D and trimming were determined from the DNA. The sample profile shows approximately 1.5 million clones; approximately 98.5% of them were found once. The ten largest clones capture over 0.3% of the sample.

This sample is drawn from a study of shared clonotypes between healthy human individuals (dated by TCRdb to between 2020 and 2021). As for the study more broadly: Three men and two women, aged 18 to 49 years, made up the cohort. For each donor, CD4 naive and CD4 memory were each given three plates, CD8 naive was given two plates, and CD8 memory was given one plate. The study deeply sequenced blood TCR repertoires of five healthy adults to estimate repertoire size and the extent of clonotype sharing between individuals. Different laboratories and diverse techniques were used to prepare libraries and sequence TCR repertoires, to increase sequencing depth and limit assay-specific biases. Each donor's leukapheresis produced roughly between roughly 0.85 and 10 billion PBMCs. Overall results and qualifications from the work: Higher generation probabilities were observed for clonotypes shared by all four sorted-subset donors than for non-shared clonotypes. Estimated clonotype richness was generally larger for naive than for memory subsets. Incomplete sequencing was indicated by rarefaction of sorted-subset datasets, despite the large sequencing depth. Sampling was limited to blood, and TCR repertoires in tissue likely differ from TCR repertoires in blood. About 5% of naive CD4, 3.5% of naive CD8, about 2.5% of memory CD4, and about 0.4% of memory CD8 clonotypes were shared across several donors. Pairwise subsampling indicated that sequencing depth was expected to affect the degree of clonotype sharing among donors. Because the study included a small number of donors, the genetic and exposure-history diversity represented was limited.

The rearranged segments are TRBV21-1 and TRBJ1-2. TRBV21-1 is an annotated pseudogene. The source of this sequence is a man aged 25-45 years in good health. Specimen: naive CD4+ T cells sorted from blood. What the cell subset or site label conveys for this sample: CD45RA+ positively selected. The nucleotide sequence is TGTGCCAGCAGCAAGGTGACGTATGGCTACACCTTC. The translation is CASSKVTYGYTF.